This entry concerns a single T cell receptor (beta chain). Antigen unknown. The sample comes from a study of post-analysis software for immune sequencing data. Study context: In terms of disease course, relapsing-remitting, secondary progressive and progressive-relapsing multiple sclerosis were included.

Whole-study results and caveats: Co-batched samples clustered tightly together by F measure. Comparison of patients with controls showed five TRBV segments more frequent in patients, TRBV5-6, TRBV5-1 and TRBV20-1 among them.

Germline CDR1 is MNHNY and CDR2 is SVGAGI (reference sequence). This CDR3 comprises 16 residues. Included in the TCR beta cDNA libraries were unique molecular identifiers. A single record per CDR3 protein comes from TCRdb applying MiXCR to the PCR reads. Of fewer than 850,000 distinct CDR3 sequences listed, roughly 50% were seen once; the top ten hold 4.9%. The sequence derives from a girl aged 5-17 years with multiple sclerosis. Sequenced: blood. The gene calls are TRBV6-6 and TRBJ1-5; 8 bases line up with TRBD2. The assigned J gene may be wrong: the sequence end matches TRBJ2-3 better. CDR3 region: CASSPFAGGEADTQYF. DNA for the CDR3: TGTGCCAGCAGTCCGTTTGCGGGAGGCGAAGCAGATACGCAGTATTTT.